What follows are 27 T cell receptor beta chains derived from one specimen sequenced in a study of regulatory T cells in long-lasting Graves disease. Time point reported: persistent/refractory GD, antithyroid drugs over 5 years with positive TRAb. PBMC-extracted RNA yielded the TCR library. Building of the TCR beta libraries involved iRepertoire HTBI primers and Arm-PCR of CDR3 regions. TCRdb itself ran the multiplex PCR reads through MiXCR, one entry per CDR3 protein. Seen here are about 470,000 distinct CDR3 sequences, 20% to 25% observed once, and the top ten hold about 7.8%. The source was peripheral blood mononuclear cells (PBMCs), collected when the disease was refractory, from a patient treated with antithyroid drugs. These receptors all stem from a female donor with Graves disease.

The chain is built from TRBV10-3 and TRBJ1-6; no clear D gene. V shed 6 bases and J shed 7 bases, with 10 bases lying between them. This CDR3 contains 13 residues. Germline loops: CDR1 ENHRY, CDR2 SYGVKD. CDR3 sequence (DNA): TGTGCCATCAGCCCGGGTGGGAATTCACCCCTCCACTTT. This gives the protein CAISPGGNSPLHF.

This sequence joins TRBV28 and TRBJ2-7; D not resolved. In germline, CDR1 is MDHEN, CDR2 SYDVKM. Trimming cost V 3 bases and J 2 bases, with 11 bases left between them. CDR3 size: 14 residues. CDR3 amino acids: CASSFGVLTYEQYF. As DNA, the CDR3 is TGTGCCAGCAGTTTTGGGGTCCTAACCTACGAGCAGTACTTC. The full variable domain, its missing parts supplied by reference TRBV28 and TRBJ2-7, is DVKVTQSSRYLVKRTGEKVFLECVQDMDHENMFWYRQDPGLGLRLIYFSYDVKMKEKGDIPEGYSVSREKKERFSLILESASTNQTSMYLCASSFGVLTYEQYFGPGTRLTVT.

V gene TRBV27 combines with J gene TRBJ2-2; TRBD2 aligns across 11 bases. V gave up 3 bases and J gave up 2 bases; unmatched junction bases: 2. The CDR3 extends over 16 amino acids. Germline lookup yields CDR1 MNHEY and CDR2 SMNVEV (reference sequence). The CDR3 region is CASSFSGRANTGELFF. Here the CDR3 DNA reads TGTGCCAGCAGTTTTAGCGGGAGGGCCAACACCGGGGAGCTGTTTTTT.

This clonotype was detected many times. V usage is TRBV10-3 and J usage is TRBJ2-5, with D possibly TRBD1 on 5 matching bases. In germline, CDR1 is ENHRY, CDR2 SYGVKD. The V and J ends lost 3 bases and 0 bases respectively, with 11 bases between them. This CDR3 comprises 15 residues. Here the CDR3 reads CAISDDRRYQETQYF. The DNA of the CDR3 is TGTGCCATCAGTGATGACAGAAGGTACCAAGAGACCCAGTACTTC.

Points on this clonotype: This may come from a read error, since a much larger clone is one base off. The DNA of the CDR3 is TGTGCCAGCAGTTACTCACGGCAGCCCCGGCATTTT. It specifies CASSYSRQPRHF. This sequence joins TRBV6-2 or TRBV6-3 and TRBJ1-5, with D unclear. This CDR3 is 12 amino acids long. CDR1 and CDR2 from the germline V gene are MNHEY and SVGEGT.

This clonotype was counted at least ten times. The rearrangement links TRBV3-1 to TRBJ2-7; D is perhaps TRBD2 (6 bases). Germline V lookup: CDR1 LGHDT, CDR2 YNNKEL (reference sequence). The length of the CDR3 is 15 residues. V was pared by 4 bases and J by 2 bases, with 15 bases between. The CDR3 nucleotides read TGTGCCAGCAGCCCCCGACTAGTGGTTCCCTACGAGCAGTACTTC. Encoded protein: CASSPRLVVPYEQYF.

This clonotype showed up just a few times. CDR3 protein: CASSMGSDTGELFF. CDR3 in DNA: TGCGCCAGCAGCATGGGAAGTGACACCGGGGAGCTGTTTTTT. The gene calls are TRBV5-1 and TRBJ2-2; no clear D. The CDR3 is made up of 14 amino acids. Germline V gene lookup returns CDR1 SGHRS and CDR2 YFSETQ. Trimming removed 4 bases from V and 3 bases from J, with 10 bases in between.

The chain is built from TRBV27 and TRBJ1-2; possibly TRBD1 for D (5 bases). Germline CDR1 is MNHEY and CDR2 is SMNVEV (reference sequence). V gave up 3 bases and J gave up 3 bases, with 11 bases separating them. The length of the CDR3 is 14 residues. The CDR3 DNA is TGTGCCAGCAGTTTCGGGGCGGGTGACTATGGCTACACCTTC. Translated: CASSFGAGDYGYTF.

This clonotype was counted only a few times. This chain connects TRBV28 to TRBJ2-7; D not certain. Trimming took off 10 bases at V and 1 base at J, with 14 bases between the two ends. The CDR3 contains 13 residues. The germline CDR1 and CDR2 sequences are MDHEN and SYDVKM. CDR3 bases: TGTGCCATCGGACGTTCGGATTCCTACGAGCAGTACTTC. Protein product: CAIGRSDSYEQYF.

The chain couples TRBV5-1 to TRBJ2-3; TRBD1 matches at 7 bases. V dropped 0 bases and J dropped 8; count of bases not matched to a gene: 12. Germline CDR1 reads SGHRS; CDR2 reads YFSETQ. The CDR3 is made up of 16 amino acids. In DNA form, the CDR3 reads TGCGCCAGCAGCTTGGTGCGGACAGGTCAGAATGGTACGCAGTATTTT. It is translated as CASSLVRTGQNGTQYF. Drawing the rest from reference TRBV5-1 and TRBJ2-3, the complete variable domain is KAGVTQTPRYLIKTRGQQVTLSCSPISGHRSVSWYQQTPGQGLQFLFEYFSETQRNKGNFPGRFSGRQFSNSRSEMNVSTLELGDSALYLCASSLVRTGQNGTQYFGPGTRLTVL.

This clonotype was found many times. The chain employs TRBV7-9 and TRBJ2-7, with D perhaps TRBD1 (6 bases). Germline loops: CDR1 SEHNR, CDR2 FQNEAQ (reference sequence). This CDR3 is 16 amino acids long. Between the trimmed V and J ends, which lost 5 bases and 7 bases, there was a span of 24 bases. CDR3 nucleotide sequence: TGTGCCAGCAGCGCATCCGGGACATCAATTACTCGGGAGCAGTACTTC. This gives the protein CASSASGTSITREQYF.

This clonotype was seen repeatedly, ten times or more. This sequence joins TRBV7-2 and TRBJ2-7; weak D call: TRBD1 (6 bases). The germline V gene has CDR1 SGHTA and CDR2 FQGNSA. The V end lost 2 bases, the J end lost 6 bases, and 17 bases lay between the germline ends. The CDR3 runs 15 residues. The CDR3 loop is CASSLQGTFPVEQYF. The CDR3 region has the DNA TGTGCCAGCAGCTTACAGGGGACCTTTCCTGTCGAGCAGTACTTC.

This clonotype has ten or more counts. V and J are TRBV7-8 and TRBJ1-1; D not certain. CDR1 SGHVS and CDR2 FQNEAQ come from the germline V gene. V shed 2 bases and J shed 5 bases, with 9 bases lying between them. CDR3 size: 13 residues. The CDR3 loop reads CASSLYEGTEAFF. As DNA, the CDR3 is TGTGCCAGCAGCTTATATGAGGGTACTGAAGCTTTCTTT. Full variable domain (rest looked up from reference TRBV7-8 and TRBJ1-1): GAGVSQSPRYKVAKRGQDVALRCDPISGHVSLFWYQQALGQGPEFLTYFQNEAQLDKSGLPSDRFFAERPEGSVSTLKIQRTQQEDSAVYLCASSLYEGTEAFFGQGTRLTVV.

This clonotype was counted a single time. The genes are TRBV7-8 and TRBJ2-7; D perhaps matches TRBD1 (6 bases). Germline V lookup: CDR1 SGHVS, CDR2 FQNEAQ. This CDR3 is built from 15 residues. Trimming removed 4 bases at V and 3 bases at J, with 16 bases between. The CDR3 region is CASSSEATGIYEQYF. CDR3 coding DNA: TGTGCCAGCAGCTCAGAGGCCACAGGGATCTACGAGCAGTACTTC.

This clonotype came up many times. This CDR3 reads CASSPRDSKETQYF. The CDR3 DNA reads as TGTGCCAGCAGTCCCCGGGACTCCAAAGAGACCCAGTACTTC. The chain employs TRBV6-8 and TRBJ2-5; D perhaps matches TRBD2 (6 bases). The V end lost 5 bases, the J end lost 3 bases, and 13 bases lay between the germline ends. Germline-derived CDR1 and CDR2 are MNHGY and SAAAGT. The CDR3 consists of 14 residues.

Only a few counts were recorded for this clonotype. The gene calls are TRBV4-2 and TRBJ2-2; 7 positions agree with TRBD2. V trimming: 0 bases; J trimming: 5 bases; junction bases outside the gene matches: 9. Per germline, CDR1 LGHNA and CDR2 YNFKEQ. This CDR3 is 17 amino acids long. The chain's CDR3 is CASSQDIPQGGTGELFF. The CDR3 DNA reads TGTGCCAGCAGCCAAGACATCCCCCAGGGAGGGACCGGGGAGCTGTTTTTT.

This clonotype turned up a few times. The rearrangement joins TRBV2 to TRBJ2-5; D not resolved. The CDR3 runs to 15 residues. Per the germline V gene, CDR1 is SNHLY and CDR2 is FYNNEI. Deletions cut 3 bases from V and 1 base from J, with 12 bases between. CDR3 amino acids: CASSEVLFFQETQYF. In nucleotides, the CDR3 is TGTGCCAGCAGTGAGGTCCTCTTCTTCCAAGAGACCCAGTACTTC.

The chain has TRBV5-6 and TRBJ1-2; no clear D. Trimming removed 0 bases at V and 9 bases at J, with 6 bases between. This CDR3 comprises 11 residues. CDR1 and CDR2 (germline): SGHDT, YYEEEE. This chain's CDR3 is CASSLEGRYTF. The CDR3, as DNA: TGTGCCAGCAGCTTGGAAGGACGCTACACCTTC.

At least ten counts were recorded for this clonotype. DNA of the CDR3: TGTGCCATCAGACCCGACAGGGGGCAGGGCTATGGCTACACCTTC. It encodes CAIRPDRGQGYGYTF. The chain combines TRBV10-3 with TRBJ1-2, with 10 bases that match TRBD1. The CDR3 length is 15 residues. The junction had 8 bases not matched to a gene; V was cut back by 6 bases and J by 4 bases. Germline lookup yields CDR1 ENHRY and CDR2 SYGVKD.

Turning to this clonotype: A single base separates this from a much larger clone, so it may be a read error. The V call is TRBV24-1, the J call TRBJ2-7; TRBD1 aligns across 11 bases. Germline V lookup: CDR1 KGHDR, CDR2 SFDVKD. CDR3 size: 14 residues. Losses at the gene ends were 6 bases for V and 3 bases for J; bases not matched to a gene: 3. CDR3 in DNA: TGTGCCACCAGTCTCGGGACAGGGGGCTACGAGCAGTACTTC. It translates to CATSLGTGGYEQYF.

This clonotype was counted between two and nine times. J is TRBJ1-1 and V is TRBV19; D perhaps matches TRBD1 (6 bases). Per germline, CDR1 LNHDA and CDR2 SQIVND (reference sequence). The length of the CDR3 is 14 residues. Trimming took 3 bases from V and 3 from J, leaving 11 bases between them. The CDR3 protein is CASSMGRGHTEAFF. The CDR3, as DNA: TGTGCCAGTAGTATGGGCAGGGGTCACACTGAAGCTTTCTTT.

This clonotype was counted only a few times. This sequence joins TRBV20-1 and TRBJ1-1; a weak D match, TRBD1 (5 bases). V was shortened by 5 bases and J by 5 bases, with 12 bases between the two germline ends. Germline V gene sequence: CDR1 DFQATT, CDR2 SNEGSKA (reference sequence). The CDR3 covers 12 residues. The CDR3, as DNA: TGCAGTGCTTGGCCAGGGCGTACTGAAGCTTTCTTT. This encodes CSAWPGRTEAFF.

This clonotype was observed a handful of times. The chain couples TRBV27 to TRBJ2-2, with D tentatively TRBD2 (6 bases). This CDR3 spans 14 amino acids. V lost 6 bases and J 7 bases, leaving 15 bases between the germline ends. Germline values: CDR1 MNHEY, CDR2 SMNVEV (reference sequence). CDR3 bases: TGTGCCAGCAGCATATCGGGAGTTGGCGGGGAGCTGTTTTTT. This translates into CASSISGVGGELFF.

This clonotype was counted many times. The CDR3: CASSLEVGTPNYGYTF. Here the CDR3 DNA reads TGTGCCAGCAGTTTAGAGGTTGGGACACCTAACTATGGCTACACCTTC. V is TRBV28 and J is TRBJ1-2; a weak D match, TRBD1 (6 bases). CDR1 and CDR2 from the germline V gene are MDHEN and SYDVKM. The CDR3 is made up of 16 amino acids. V was clipped by 2 bases and J by 0 bases, with 13 bases between them.

This clonotype was seen many times. V usage is TRBV2 and J usage is TRBJ1-6; D not resolved. The CDR3 is made up of 16 amino acids. The germline gives CDR1 SNHLY, CDR2 FYNNEI. Trimming removed 3 bases from V and 0 bases from J, with 9 bases in between. The CDR3 protein is CASSESESSYNSPLHF. The CDR3 DNA reads TGTGCCAGCAGTGAGTCGGAGAGCTCCTATAATTCACCCCTCCACTTT.

A word on this clonotype: A much larger clone differs by one base, so this may be a read error. The V and J genes are TRBV30 and TRBJ1-2; 7 bases line up with TRBD1. Germline V gives CDR1 GTSNPN, CDR2 SVGIG (reference sequence). The V and J ends lost 5 bases and 1 base, in that order; junction bases with no gene match: 13. This CDR3 has 16 amino acids. The CDR3 is CAWQKSGTVCNYGYTF. CDR3 nucleotides: TGTGCCTGGCAGAAAAGTGGGACAGTCTGTAACTATGGCTACACCTTC.

This clonotype was detected ten times or more. The CDR3 here is CASGLGQGLETQYF. The CDR3 DNA reads TGTGCTAGTGGTTTGGGACAGGGTCTGGAGACCCAGTACTTC. The rearrangement links TRBV12-5 to TRBJ2-5; TRBD1 matches at 7 bases. Germline V gene sequence: CDR1 LGHNT, CDR2 FRNRAP. There are 14 residues in the CDR3. V trimming: 1 base; J trimming: 5 bases; junction bases outside the gene matches: 4. Full variable domain (rest looked up from reference TRBV12-5 and TRBJ2-5): DARVTQTPRHKVTEMGQEVTMRCQPILGHNTVFWYRQTMMQGLELLAYFRNRAPLDDSGMPKDRFSAEMPDATLATLKIQPSEPRDSAVYFCASGLGQGLETQYFGPGTRLLVL.